These 15 T cell receptor beta chains originate from one sample sequenced in a study of shared clonotypes between healthy human individuals. Only CD45RO-negative cells positively selected for CCR7 counted as naive CD8 cells, so terminally differentiated effector memory CD45RA+ cells were excluded. TCRdb's table, derived via immunoSEQ multiplex PCR, lists solely in-frame clones and lacks some. The table includes 2 million to 2.5 million clones, roughly 95% detected once. The specimen sequenced was naive CD8+ T cells sorted from blood. These receptors originate from a man aged 18 to 30 in good health.

A single count supports this clone. The rearrangement links TRBV5-4 to TRBJ2-7, with a tentative D call TRBD1 (5 bases). The V gene's germline CDR1 is SGHNT and CDR2 YYREEE (reference sequence). Trimming pared 0 bases from V and 3 bases from J, leaving 16 bases between. This CDR3 is built from 16 residues. CDR3 region: CASSLDSDSSDYEQYF. The CDR3 DNA sequence: TGTGCCAGCAGCTTGGACTCTGACAGTTCCGACTACGAGCAGTACTTC.

J is TRBJ1-2 and V is TRBV6-5; 11 nucleotides agree with TRBD1. The V gene end was trimmed by 6 bases and the J gene end by 8 bases; junction bases not matched to a gene: 8. Germline CDR1 and CDR2: MNHEY and SVGAGI. The CDR3 contains 14 residues. In nucleotides, the CDR3 is TGTGCCAGCAGCTTCGGACAGGGGGCCGGGGGCTACACCTTC. Translated, it gives CASSFGQGAGGYTF.

Here the CDR3 DNA reads TGTGCCAGCAGCCCCCCTAGCGGGGGGAGAGAGACCCAGTACTTC. It specifies CASSPPSGGRETQYF. V and J are TRBV7-9 and TRBJ2-5; 11 bases are shared with TRBD2. V lost 5 bases and J lost 4; bases outside the gene matches: 6. CDR1 is SEHNR and CDR2 is FQNEAQ in the germline V gene (reference sequence). The CDR3 length is 15 residues.

This clone was recorded only once. V and J are TRBV6-1 and TRBJ1-2; possible D gene TRBD1, 6 bases. The germline V gene has CDR1 MNHNS and CDR2 SASEGT. Trimming took off 1 base at V and 2 bases at J, with 8 bases between the two ends. CDR3 length: 14 amino acids. CDR3 sequence reads: CASSEETGNYGYTF. The CDR3 coding sequence is TGTGCCAGCAGTGAAGAGACAGGAAACTATGGCTACACCTTC.

This clone came up once. V usage is TRBV14 and J usage is TRBJ1-6, with D perhaps TRBD1 (5 bases). The CDR3 length is 15 residues. V lost 0 bases and J 8 bases, leaving 11 bases between the germline ends. The germline V gene has CDR1 SGHDN and CDR2 FVKESK. CDR3 sequence (DNA): TGTGCCAGCAGCCAAGATGGGGGTACGGATTCACCCCTCCACTTT. Encoded protein: CASSQDGGTDSPLHF.

The V call is TRBV7-6, the J call TRBJ2-3, with TRBD2 matching 9 bases. From germline, CDR1 is SGHVS and CDR2 FNYEAQ. The CDR3 extends over 17 amino acids. Losses at the gene ends were 1 base for V and 5 bases for J; bases not matched to a gene: 10. CDR3 amino acids: CASSLVISSGSGDTQYF. The CDR3 DNA reads as TGTGCCAGCAGCTTAGTTATTAGTAGCGGGAGTGGAGATACGCAGTATTTT.

This clone was observed a single time. Additional DNA sequences in this sample encode the identical CDR3. This rearrangement joins TRBV4-1 to TRBJ2-7; perhaps TRBD2 as D (5 bases). The germline CDR1 and CDR2 sequences are MGHRA and YSYEKL. The V and J ends lost 3 bases and 4 bases respectively, with 10 bases between them. The CDR3 extends over 13 amino acids. CDR3 coding DNA: TGCGCCAGCAGCCATACTTCGGGGTACGAGCAGTACTTC. This gives the protein CASSHTSGYEQYF.

V usage is TRBV6-5 and J usage is TRBJ2-1; D might be TRBD1 (6 bases). Germline-derived CDR1 and CDR2 are MNHEY and SVGAGI. The ends were cut back, 6 bases at V and 3 bases at J, with 15 bases in the middle. CDR3 length equals 15 residues. The CDR3 here is CASSIVGANYNEQFF. CDR3 nucleotides: TGTGCCAGCAGCATCGTGGGGGCTAACTACAATGAGCAGTTCTTC.

The chain joins TRBV14 to TRBJ2-7; D not resolved. Germline V gene data show CDR1 as SGHDN and CDR2 as FVKESK. V was pared by 0 bases and J by 3 bases, with 9 bases between. The CDR3 covers 14 residues. The chain's CDR3 is CASSQDERIYEQYF. In DNA form, the CDR3 reads TGTGCCAGCAGCCAAGATGAGCGTATCTACGAGCAGTACTTC.

This clone was recorded once. Other DNA sequences in this sample translate to the same CDR3. V usage is TRBV27 and J usage is TRBJ2-1; D is uncertain. V lost 2 bases and J 0 bases, leaving 5 bases between the germline ends. Germline V CDR1 and CDR2: MNHEY, SMNVEV (reference sequence). The CDR3 is 14 amino acids. CDR3 in DNA: TGTGCCAGCAGTTTAGAAAGCTCCTACAATGAGCAGTTCTTC. Its protein is CASSLESSYNEQFF.

V usage is TRBV30 and J usage is TRBJ2-7; the D gene could be TRBD1 or TRBD2 (5 bases each). The CDR3 length is 14 residues. Per the germline V gene, CDR1 is GTSNPN and CDR2 is SVGIG (reference sequence). The V end lost 0 bases, the J end lost 0 bases, and 9 bases lay between the germline ends. The CDR3 sequence is CAWSVGTPSYEQYF. The DNA of the CDR3 is TGTGCCTGGAGTGTGGGGACGCCCTCCTACGAGCAGTACTTC.

V is TRBV6-5 and J is TRBJ1-2; D is perhaps TRBD1 (5 bases). Germline CDR1 MNHEY, CDR2 SVGAGI. The CDR3 extends over 14 amino acids. Trimming stripped 0 bases from V and 8 bases from J, with 13 bases between. CDR3 nucleotide sequence: TGTGCCAGCAGTTACTCGGGACGGGCAGTCGGCTACACCTTC. Translated: CASSYSGRAVGYTF.

The V call is TRBV6-6, the J call TRBJ2-5, with 12 bases matching TRBD2. The germline gives CDR1 MNHNY, CDR2 SVGAGI (reference sequence). This CDR3 has 14 amino acids. The V segment lost 6 bases and the J segment 4 bases; nucleotides outside the gene matches: 3. The CDR3 region has the DNA TGTGCCAGCAGCCCGACTAGCGGGGGAGAGACCCAGTACTTC. Its translation is CASSPTSGGETQYF.

V gene TRBV7-6 combines with J gene TRBJ2-7; 11 bases map to TRBD2. The CDR3 runs to 17 residues. The V segment lost 4 bases and the J segment 3 bases; nucleotides outside the gene matches: 11. Germline loops: CDR1 SGHVS, CDR2 FNYEAQ. The CDR3 bases are TGTGCCAGCAGCTCCGGACTAGCGGGTGTCCCGAGCTACGAGCAGTACTTC. Encoded protein: CASSSGLAGVPSYEQYF.

Details on this clone: Additional DNA sequences in this sample encode the identical CDR3. CDR3 in DNA: TGTGCCAGTAGTATAAATGGACTAGCGGGGTACAATGAGCAGTTCTTC. It encodes CASSINGLAGYNEQFF. The rearrangement joins TRBV19 to TRBJ2-1; 12 nucleotides match TRBD2. J gave up 4 bases and V 2 bases, and 3 bases lay outside the gene matches. CDR1 and CDR2 (germline): LNHDA, SQIVND (reference sequence). This CDR3 contains 16 residues.